This T cell receptor (beta chain) was identified during a study of cytomegalovirus exposure and HLA in healthy donors. This clone was seen more than once but under ten times. This CDR3 spans 16 amino acids. Germline V CDR1 and CDR2: MGHRA, YSYEKL. The V end was cut by 1 base, the J end by 3 bases, with 13 bases between. The PCR employed 60 Vbeta primers together with 13 Jbeta primers. Clones were read by immunoSEQ multiplex PCR, and TCRdb kept only the in-frame ones, dropping some. The sample has 50,000 to 70,000 clones; about 72% are singletons. Source material: PBMCs. The genes are TRBV4-1 and TRBJ1-5; D is unclear. This TCR came from a girl aged 10 to 17 in good health and CMV-seropositive. CDR3 sequence (DNA): TGCGCCAGCAGCCAAGCCCCGTTCACAGACAATCAGCCCCAGCATTTT. It encodes CASSQAPFTDNQPQHF.